Listed below are T cell receptor beta chains from one sample, sequenced in a study of beta chain features in type 1 diabetes. Only in-frame clones appear in the TCRdb table, and some are missing; sequencing was by immunoSEQ multiplex PCR. The sample has roughly 380,000 clones; roughly a fifth are singletons. The sample consisted of naive CD4+ T cells from blood. The receptors were gathered from a woman aged 18-29 years in good health. Both conserved end residues are part of each CDR3. The D gene is left open where the match is weak. Some rows have no size entry. The others give once, few or many, or a class for an expanded clone.

clone_size: -
j_call: TRBJ1-2
v_call: TRBV29-1
d_call: TRBD1
cdr3_nt: TGCAGCGTCGCCGGACAGGCGGAGGACTATGGCTACACCTTC
cdr3_aa: CSVAGQAEDYGYTF

clone_size: -
j_call: TRBJ2-2
v_call: TRBV9
d_call: TRBD2
cdr3_nt: TGTGCCAGCAGGGCTGCTAGCGGGGGGTCCACCGGGGAGCTGTTTTTT
cdr3_aa: CASRAASGGSTGELFF

clone_size: -
j_call: TRBJ2-3
v_call: TRBV9
d_call: TRBD2
cdr3_nt: TGTGCCAGCAGCCCTTTTCTAGCGGGAGACGGAGATACGCAGTATTTT
cdr3_aa: CASSPFLAGDGDTQYF

clone_size: -
j_call: TRBJ1-2
v_call: TRBV2
d_call: -
cdr3_nt: TGTGCCAGCAGTGTTCTGGGGGCTTATGGCTACACCTTC
cdr3_aa: CASSVLGAYGYTF

clone_size: -
j_call: TRBJ2-7
v_call: TRBV4-1
d_call: -
cdr3_nt: TGCGCCAGCAGCCAAGATCGGAGTAGCGGCTTATCCTACGAGCAGTACTTC
cdr3_aa: CASSQDRSSGLSYEQYF

clone_size: -
j_call: TRBJ1-2
v_call: TRBV9
d_call: TRBD1
cdr3_nt: TGTGCCAGCAGCTCCGATTCCCGGGGGACAGGGTTTGGCTACACCTTC
cdr3_aa: CASSSDSRGTGFGYTF

clone_size: -
j_call: TRBJ1-2
v_call: TRBV7-9
d_call: TRBD1
cdr3_nt: TGTGCCAGCAGCTCGACCGGGACAGACTATGGCTACACCTTC
cdr3_aa: CASSSTGTDYGYTF

clone_size: few
j_call: TRBJ1-2
v_call: TRBV19
d_call: -
cdr3_nt: TGTGCCAGTAGTCCCCAGTTCGGACAGCGATCGGGAGGCTACACCTTC
cdr3_aa: CASSPQFGQRSGGYTF

clone_size: -
j_call: TRBJ2-2
v_call: TRBV7-8
d_call: TRBD2
cdr3_nt: TGTGCCAGCAGCGGGACTAGCGGGAGCGCCGGGGAGCTGTTTTTT
cdr3_aa: CASSGTSGSAGELFF

clone_size: -
j_call: TRBJ2-7
v_call: TRBV11-2
d_call: TRBD2
cdr3_nt: TGTGCCAGCAGCTTACAGCGACGACTAGCGGGAAGCAACGAGCAGTACTTC
cdr3_aa: CASSLQRRLAGSNEQYF

clone_size: -
j_call: TRBJ2-5
v_call: TRBV5-1
d_call: TRBD2
cdr3_nt: TGCGCCAGCAGGTCTAGCGGGCTCTCCCAAGAGACCCAGTACTTC
cdr3_aa: CASRSSGLSQETQYF

clone_size: -
j_call: TRBJ2-5
v_call: TRBV7-2
d_call: -
cdr3_nt: TGTGCCAGCAGCTTACGACAGCTCCAAGAGACCCAGTACTTC
cdr3_aa: CASSLRQLQETQYF

clone_size: -
j_call: TRBJ1-1
v_call: TRBV19
d_call: -
cdr3_nt: TGTGCCAGTAGTCACGCGGGCGCTTTCTTT
cdr3_aa: CASSHAGAFF

clone_size: -
j_call: TRBJ2-7
v_call: TRBV6-5
d_call: -
cdr3_nt: TGTGCCAGCAGTCTAGGGGCGCATAGCTCCTACGAGCAGTACTTC
cdr3_aa: CASSLGAHSSYEQYF

clone_size: -
j_call: TRBJ2-1
v_call: TRBV4-1
d_call: TRBD2
cdr3_nt: TGCGCCAGCAGCCACAGACTAGCGGGGATGAGCTCCTACAATGAGCAGTTCTTC
cdr3_aa: CASSHRLAGMSSYNEQFF

clone_size: few
j_call: TRBJ2-1
v_call: TRBV6-1
d_call: TRBD2
cdr3_nt: TGTGCCAGCATACTAGCGGGGGCCTACAATGAGCAGTTCTTC
cdr3_aa: CASILAGAYNEQFF

clone_size: -
j_call: TRBJ2-7
v_call: TRBV11-2
d_call: -
cdr3_nt: TGTGCCAGCAGCTTAGTTGGACACGGGGAGCAGTACTTC
cdr3_aa: CASSLVGHGEQYF

clone_size: -
j_call: TRBJ1-5
v_call: TRBV18
d_call: TRBD1
cdr3_nt: TGTGCCAGCTCACCAGGACAGGGGCCCACAAATCAGCCCCAGCATTTT
cdr3_aa: CASSPGQGPTNQPQHF

clone_size: few
j_call: TRBJ2-7
v_call: TRBV30
d_call: -
cdr3_nt: TGTGCCTGGAGTGGTGGGACTCCCAGTTCAGGGACCTACGAGCAGTACTTC
cdr3_aa: CAWSGGTPSSGTYEQYF

clone_size: -
j_call: TRBJ2-1
v_call: TRBV4-2
d_call: TRBD2
cdr3_nt: TGTGCCAGCAGCCCCCTGGGCAGGAGCGGGGAATCCTACAATGAGCAGTTCTTC
cdr3_aa: CASSPLGRSGESYNEQFF

clone_size: -
j_call: TRBJ1-1
v_call: TRBV6-5
d_call: -
cdr3_nt: TGTGCCAGCAGAGCAGGGATGAACACTGAAGCTTTCTTT
cdr3_aa: CASRAGMNTEAFF

clone_size: few
j_call: TRBJ2-2
v_call: TRBV29-1
d_call: TRBD1
cdr3_nt: TGCAGCGTGATGACAGGGATCACCGGGGAGCTGTTTTTT
cdr3_aa: CSVMTGITGELFF

clone_size: -
j_call: TRBJ1-1
v_call: TRBV2
d_call: TRBD1
cdr3_nt: TGTGCCAGCAGGAGGACAGGGAACACTGAAGCTTTCTTT
cdr3_aa: CASRRTGNTEAFF

clone_size: few
j_call: TRBJ2-7
v_call: TRBV9
d_call: -
cdr3_nt: TGTGCCAGCAGCTTTGGCAGGGCCCCTACCTACGAGCAGTACTTC
cdr3_aa: CASSFGRAPTYEQYF

clone_size: few
j_call: TRBJ2-7
v_call: TRBV2
d_call: -
cdr3_nt: TGTGCCGGTTTGGACCTGGGGCCCTACGAGCAGTACTTC
cdr3_aa: CAGLDLGPYEQYF

clone_size: -
j_call: TRBJ2-5
v_call: TRBV11-2
d_call: -
cdr3_nt: TGTGCCAGCAGCTTAGTAAAAGAGACCCAGTACTTC
cdr3_aa: CASSLVKETQYF

clone_size: few
j_call: TRBJ2-1
v_call: TRBV4-1
d_call: -
cdr3_nt: TGCGCCAGCAGCCTCGGGCCGAGAGGGAATGAGCAGTTCTTC
cdr3_aa: CASSLGPRGNEQFF

clone_size: few
j_call: TRBJ2-3
v_call: TRBV30
d_call: -
cdr3_nt: TGTGCCTGGAAAAGGGGGTTTCTGCAGGATACGCAGTATTTT
cdr3_aa: CAWKRGFLQDTQYF

clone_size: -
j_call: TRBJ1-5
v_call: TRBV9
d_call: -
cdr3_nt: TGTGCCAGCAGCGTAGCTCAGGATCAGCCCCAGCATTTT
cdr3_aa: CASSVAQDQPQHF

clone_size: -
j_call: TRBJ2-3
v_call: TRBV29-1
d_call: TRBD2
cdr3_nt: TGCAGCGCAATAGCGGGGACAACAGATACGCAGTATTTT
cdr3_aa: CSAIAGTTDTQYF

clone_size: -
j_call: TRBJ2-1
v_call: TRBV6-5
d_call: TRBD2
cdr3_nt: TGTGCCAGCAGTACAACTAGCGGGAGTAGGAATGAGCAGTTCTTC
cdr3_aa: CASSTTSGSRNEQFF

clone_size: -
j_call: TRBJ1-5
v_call: TRBV30
d_call: -
cdr3_nt: TGTGCCTGGAGTCGGGGAATCAATCAGCCCCAGCATTTT
cdr3_aa: CAWSRGINQPQHF

clone_size: few
j_call: TRBJ2-5
v_call: TRBV6-5
d_call: -
cdr3_nt: TGTGCCAGCAGAGGAGGGGCCAGTACCCAAGAGACCCAGTACTTC
cdr3_aa: CASRGGASTQETQYF

clone_size: -
j_call: TRBJ1-5
v_call: TRBV4-1
d_call: TRBD1
cdr3_nt: TGCGCCAGCAGTTCCAGGGGGCCAGGTGAGCCCCAGCATTTT
cdr3_aa: CASSSRGPGEPQHF

clone_size: -
j_call: TRBJ2-7
v_call: TRBV19
d_call: -
cdr3_nt: TGTGCCAGTAGTCCACAGAGAAGCTCCTACGAGCAGTACTTC
cdr3_aa: CASSPQRSSYEQYF

clone_size: once
j_call: TRBJ2-5
v_call: TRBV14
d_call: -
cdr3_nt: TGTGCCAGCAGCCGGACAGTCCAAGAGACCCAGTACTTC
cdr3_aa: CASSRTVQETQYF

clone_size: few
j_call: TRBJ1-4
v_call: TRBV27
d_call: TRBD1
cdr3_nt: TGTGCCAGCAGGAGGACAGGAAGCGAAAAACTGTTTTTT
cdr3_aa: CASRRTGSEKLFF

clone_size: -
j_call: TRBJ1-5
v_call: TRBV2
d_call: TRBD1
cdr3_nt: TGTGCCAGCAGAGACAGGGGGCCCCAGCATTTT
cdr3_aa: CASRDRGPQHF